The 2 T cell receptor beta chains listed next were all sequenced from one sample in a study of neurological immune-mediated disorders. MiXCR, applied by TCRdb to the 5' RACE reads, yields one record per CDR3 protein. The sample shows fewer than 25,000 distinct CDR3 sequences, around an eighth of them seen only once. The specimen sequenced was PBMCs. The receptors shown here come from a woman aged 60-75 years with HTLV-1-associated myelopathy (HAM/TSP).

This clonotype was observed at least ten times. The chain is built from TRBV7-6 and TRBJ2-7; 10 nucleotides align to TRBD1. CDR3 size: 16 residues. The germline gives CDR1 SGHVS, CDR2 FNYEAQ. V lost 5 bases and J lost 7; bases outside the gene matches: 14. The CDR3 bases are TGTGCCAGCAGCGGAGGGACAGGGGTGCCACTTTGGGAGCAGTACTTC. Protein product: CASSGGTGVPLWEQYF.

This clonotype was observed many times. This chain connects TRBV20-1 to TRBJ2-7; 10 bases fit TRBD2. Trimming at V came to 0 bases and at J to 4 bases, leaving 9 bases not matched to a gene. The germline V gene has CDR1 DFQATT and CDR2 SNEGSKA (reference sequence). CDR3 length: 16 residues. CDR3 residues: CSARDWGGTSVYEQYF. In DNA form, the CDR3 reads TGCAGTGCTAGAGATTGGGGCGGGACTAGCGTTTACGAGCAGTACTTC.